What follows are 30 T cell receptor beta chains derived from one specimen sequenced in a study of OX40 agonist ivuxolimab in advanced cancers. Profiled with immunoSEQ multiplex PCR; TCRdb holds only in-frame clones, not every one. The sample carries over 45,000 clones, 88% recorded once. Sequences were derived from CD4+ or CD8+ T cells sorted from blood, sampled in a trial of the OX40 agonist ivuxolimab. All receptors derive from an adult with an advanced solid tumor such as melanoma, head and neck, liver or kidney cancer.

This chain uses TRBV28 with TRBJ1-1; D is unclear. The CDR3 covers 16 residues. The germline V gene encodes CDR1 MDHEN and CDR2 SYDVKM. The ends were cut back, 6 bases at V and 0 bases at J, with 17 bases in the middle. DNA of the CDR3: TGTGCCAGCAGGTCCGATGGGAGGGCCGTGAACACTGAAGCTTTCTTT. Its protein product is CASRSDGRAVNTEAFF.

This clone has more than one count but fewer than ten. The rearrangement links TRBV19 to TRBJ1-1; 7 bases fit TRBD1. V shed 6 bases and J 1 base; nucleotides not matched to a gene: 11. Germline V gene sequence: CDR1 LNHDA, CDR2 SQIVND (reference sequence). This CDR3 region has 16 residues. The CDR3 reads CASRDRSPPGNTEAFF. The DNA of the CDR3 is TGTGCCAGTAGGGACAGGTCTCCTCCGGGGAACACTGAAGCTTTCTTT.

V and J are TRBV29-1 and TRBJ2-1; TRBD2 agrees at 15 bases. The CDR3 covers 14 residues. Looked up from germline, CDR1 is SQVTM and CDR2 is ANQGSEA. The trim removed 6 bases at V and 9 bases at J, leaving 6 bases unmatched. The CDR3: CSVAGTSGRREQFF. The CDR3 DNA reads TGCAGCGTCGCCGGGACTAGCGGGAGGCGTGAGCAGTTCTTC.

This chain joins TRBV18 and TRBJ1-5, with TRBD1 as a possible D gene (5 bases). The CDR3 is 15 amino acids. The ends were cut back, 6 bases at V and 4 bases at J, with 16 bases in the middle. The germline V gene has CDR1 KGHSH and CDR2 LQKENI. CDR3 sequence (DNA): TGTGCCAGCTCCTCAGGCGGACACCTTAATCAGCCCCAGCATTTT. Amino acids: CASSSGGHLNQPQHF.

In its sample, this clone was seen once. J is TRBJ2-1 and V is TRBV21-1; the D call TRBD2 from the table was never checked on the DNA. TRBV21-1 is tagged as a pseudogene. This CDR3 spans 12 amino acids. The CDR3 DNA reads as TGTGCCAGCAGCACGCCGAGCGATGAGCAGTTCTTC. It translates to CASSTPSDEQFF.

This chain links TRBV9 with TRBJ2-1, with 7 positions matching TRBD2. This CDR3 is built from 16 residues. Germline CDR1 and CDR2: SGDLS and YYNGEE. V was clipped by 0 bases and J by 9 bases; unmatched bases: 12. The CDR3 reads CASSVGPGGTMAEQFF. CDR3 DNA: TGTGCCAGCAGCGTAGGTCCGGGAGGTACAATGGCTGAGCAGTTCTTC.

The rearrangement uses TRBV19 and TRBJ1-5, with D possibly matching TRBD1 (5 bases). Germline CDR1 is LNHDA and CDR2 is SQIVND (reference sequence). This CDR3 is 15 amino acids long. Trimming took 6 bases from V and 0 from J, leaving 12 bases between them. CDR3 region: CASRGTGNSNQPQHF. CDR3 coding DNA: TGTGCCAGTAGGGGGACTGGAAATAGCAATCAGCCCCAGCATTTT.

V gene TRBV19 combines with J gene TRBJ2-1; the D is unclear. The V gene's germline CDR1 is LNHDA and CDR2 SQIVND (reference sequence). Trimming cost V 2 bases and J 2 bases, with 7 bases left between them. The CDR3 contains 14 residues. The CDR3: CASSIRQPYNEQFF. For the CDR3, the DNA is TGTGCCAGTAGTATAAGGCAGCCCTACAATGAGCAGTTCTTC.

The chain recombines TRBV5-4 with TRBJ1-4, with D uncertain. The CDR3 has 13 residues. Germline V CDR1 and CDR2: SGHNT, YYREEE (reference sequence). V was clipped by 9 bases and J by 4 bases, with 13 bases between them. CDR3 loop: CATSRGGNEKLFF. As DNA, the CDR3 is TGTGCCACCTCCCGCGGCGGTAATGAAAAACTGTTTTTT.

The chain has TRBV11-2 and TRBJ2-3, with TRBD2 matching 12 bases. V gave up 0 bases and J gave up 6 bases; unmatched junction bases: 10. The CDR3 sequence is 18 residues long. Germline V CDR1 and CDR2: SGHAT, FQNNGV. Written as DNA, the CDR3 is TGTGCCAGCAGCTTAGAGGAATTCGGACTAGCGGGGATTGATACGCAGTATTTT. This translates into CASSLEEFGLAGIDTQYF.

The rearrangement links TRBV6-4 to TRBJ2-3; 12 bases agree with TRBD2. V gave up 5 bases and J gave up 5 bases; unmatched junction bases: 8. The CDR3 spans 16 residues. The germline V gene encodes CDR1 MRHNA and CDR2 SNTAGT. The CDR3 region has the DNA TGTGCCAGCAGTCTCCTAGCGGGAGGGCCTGTAGATACGCAGTATTTT. It codes for CASSLLAGGPVDTQYF.

The genes are TRBV7-9 and TRBJ2-1; 7 positions agree with TRBD2. The CDR3 covers 15 residues. V dropped 5 bases and J dropped 9; count of bases not matched to a gene: 13. Germline CDR1 and CDR2: SEHNR and FQNEAQ (reference sequence). The CDR3 sequence is CASSTVLSTSSEQFF. The CDR3 DNA reads TGTGCCAGCAGCACCGTCCTTTCGACTAGCAGTGAGCAGTTCTTC.

This clone came up a few times. This chain connects TRBV11-3 to TRBJ2-1; TRBD2 aligns across 7 bases. Trimming removed 7 bases from V and 4 bases from J; junction bases left unmatched: 7. This CDR3 is built from 14 residues. Germline assignment: CDR1 SGHNT and CDR2 YENEEA. CDR3 bases: TGTGCCAGCACCCCTCCTAGCGGATACAATGAGCAGTTCTTC. Translated, it gives CASTPPSGYNEQFF.

V is TRBV7-6 and J is TRBJ2-1; TRBD2 matches 10 bases. The V segment lost 5 bases and the J segment 8 bases; nucleotides outside the gene matches: 9. CDR3 length equals 15 residues. Germline loops: CDR1 SGHVS, CDR2 FNYEAQ. This CDR3 is CASSPRLAGVDEQFF. The CDR3 nucleotides read TGTGCCAGCAGCCCCCGGCTAGCGGGAGTGGATGAGCAGTTCTTC.

This clone is a singleton in its sample. The J gene is TRBJ1-1, the V gene TRBV5-1, with D uncertain. V dropped 2 bases and J dropped 2 bases, with 10 bases sitting between them. This CDR3 spans 14 amino acids. Germline loops: CDR1 SGHRS, CDR2 YFSETQ. The CDR3 is CASSFSRTNTEAFF. CDR3 nucleotides: TGCGCCAGCAGCTTCAGCAGGACCAACACTGAAGCTTTCTTT.

This chain uses TRBV11-2 with TRBJ1-3; D ambiguous. Germline CDR1 is SGHAT and CDR2 is FQNNGV. The CDR3 contains 16 residues. The V end lost 5 bases, the J end lost 2 bases, and 16 bases lay between the germline ends. The CDR3 loop is CASSPLNEGAGNTIYF. CDR3 nucleotides: TGTGCCAGCAGCCCCCTAAATGAGGGAGCTGGAAACACCATATATTTT.

This chain links TRBV12-5 with TRBJ2-5; 11 bases align to TRBD2. After removal of 0 bases from V and 3 bases from J, the junction contained 3 bases not matched to a gene. The CDR3 has 16 amino acids. The germline V gene has CDR1 LGHNT and CDR2 FRNRAP. The CDR3 bases are TGTGCTAGTGGTTTGGTACTGACTAGCGGGAAAGAGACCCAGTACTTC. As protein: CASGLVLTSGKETQYF.

The chain employs TRBV25-1 and TRBJ2-7; maybe TRBD2 (5 bases). V lost 6 bases to trimming and J lost 2 bases, with 8 bases between them. This CDR3 has 12 amino acids. Germline V gene lookup returns CDR1 MGHDK and CDR2 SYGVNS. For the CDR3, the DNA is TGTGCCAGCAGCCTGGGAGCCTACGAGCAGTACTTC. Its protein product is CASSLGAYEQYF.

CDR3 coding DNA: TGTGCCAGCACCTCGGGTCTAGCAGGCTACGAGCAGTACTTC. This codes for CASTSGLAGYEQYF. The genes are TRBV7-2 and TRBJ2-7; TRBD2 might be the D (5 bases). Germline CDR1 and CDR2: SGHTA and FQGNSA. The CDR3 consists of 14 residues. V gave up 7 bases and J gave up 3 bases, with 16 bases separating them.

The chain combines TRBV11-2 with TRBJ2-5; maybe TRBD1 (5 bases). Between the trimmed V and J ends, which lost 1 base and 2 bases, there was a span of 8 bases. The CDR3 totals 14 residues. Germline assignment: CDR1 SGHAT and CDR2 FQNNGV. Here the CDR3 DNA reads TGTGCCAGCAGCTTAGGGGGCAGACAAGAGACCCAGTACTTC. It is translated as CASSLGGRQETQYF.

The V call is TRBV6-5, the J call TRBJ2-5; no definite D call. This CDR3 region has 11 residues. V lost 7 bases to trimming and J lost 5 bases, with 8 bases between them. CDR1 is MNHEY and CDR2 is SVGAGI in the germline V gene. CDR3 region: CASTIGETQYF. The CDR3 nucleotides read TGTGCCAGCACGATTGGGGAGACCCAGTACTTC.

V usage is TRBV6-1 and J usage is TRBJ2-7; D is undetermined. Germline V CDR1 and CDR2: MNHNS, SASEGT. Trimming left V 4 bases short and J 7 bases short, with 11 bases between. The length of the CDR3 is 12 residues. The CDR3, as DNA: TGTGCCAGCAGTGCCGACCTCGGAGAGCAGTACTTC. This sequence encodes CASSADLGEQYF.

The gene calls are TRBV18 and TRBJ2-1; D is unclear. V was shortened by 5 bases and J by 4 bases, with 6 bases between the two germline ends. This CDR3 is 12 amino acids long. Germline V gene sequence: CDR1 KGHSH, CDR2 LQKENI. CDR3 nucleotides: TGTGCCAGCTCAACAACTTACAATGAGCAGTTCTTC. Its protein product is CASSTTYNEQFF.

This chain joins TRBV13 and TRBJ2-7; the D gene could be TRBD1 or TRBD2 (5 bases each). Germline V CDR1 and CDR2: PRHDT, FYEKMQ (reference sequence). The CDR3 is 16 amino acids. Trimming cost V 4 bases and J 0 bases, with 16 bases left between them. CDR3 sequence reads: CASSSFRDRSSYEQYF. CDR3 nucleotides: TGTGCCAGCAGCTCCTTCCGGGACCGCAGCTCCTACGAGCAGTACTTC.

This clone has just a few counts. This chain uses TRBV11-3 with TRBJ2-5; D is undetermined. The CDR3 is made up of 11 amino acids. In germline, CDR1 is SGHNT, CDR2 YENEEA. Trimming left V 3 bases short and J 2 bases short, with 1 base between. The CDR3 DNA follows: TGTGCCAGCAGCTTTCAAGAGACCCAGTACTTC. This encodes CASSFQETQYF. The whole variable domain, remainder taken from reference TRBV11-3 and TRBJ2-5, is EAGVVQSPRYKIIEKKQPVAFWCNPISGHNTLYWYLQNLGQGPELLIRYENEEAVDDSQLPKDRFSAERLKGVDSTLKIQPAELGDSAVYLCASSFQETQYFGPGTRLLVL.

This clone has just a few counts. The chain is built from TRBV7-2 and TRBJ2-5; either TRBD1 or TRBD2 may supply D (5 bases each). This CDR3 region has 14 residues. Trimming pared 4 bases from V and 9 bases from J, leaving 18 bases between. In germline, CDR1 is SGHTA, CDR2 FQGNSA. DNA for the CDR3: TGTGCCAGCAGCTCCTCGGACTGGGGGAGTTCCCAGTACTTC. It specifies CASSSSDWGSSQYF.

V usage is TRBV9 and J usage is TRBJ2-3, with TRBD1 matching 8 bases. Germline V gene data show CDR1 as SGDLS and CDR2 as YYNGEE. The ends lost 0 bases at V and 4 bases at J; junction bases unmatched: 13. The CDR3 runs 18 residues. The CDR3 DNA is TGTGCCAGCAGCGTAGTAGGGGAGAAGGCAGGGGGCTCAGATACGCAGTATTTT. Protein sequence: CASSVVGEKAGGSDTQYF.

The chain carries TRBV5-1 and TRBJ2-7; weak D call: TRBD2 (5 bases). Trimming pared 2 bases from V and 9 bases from J, leaving 12 bases between. Germline V gene sequence: CDR1 SGHRS, CDR2 YFSETQ. CDR3 length: 12 residues. CDR3 nucleotide sequence: TGCGCCAGCAGCTTCGGCCGAGAGGGGCAGTACTTC. The encoded protein is CASSFGREGQYF.

This clone was found once. V gene TRBV27 combines with J gene TRBJ2-5, with D possibly matching TRBD2 (5 bases). V was cut by 0 bases and J by 5 bases, with 13 bases left in between. This CDR3 comprises 15 residues. Germline V gives CDR1 MNHEY, CDR2 SMNVEV (reference sequence). CDR3 nucleotide sequence: TGTGCCAGCAGTTTATCGCGGGCCCAGACGGAGACCCAGTACTTC. Translated, it gives CASSLSRAQTETQYF.

The chain recombines TRBV6-5 with TRBJ2-1; 9 bases map to TRBD1. Germline CDR1 and CDR2: MNHEY and SVGAGI. Losses at the gene ends were 5 bases for V and 4 bases for J; bases not matched to a gene: 6. This CDR3 region has 15 residues. The CDR3 here is CASSTPGQGYNEQFF. DNA of the CDR3: TGTGCCAGCAGTACCCCGGGACAGGGATACAATGAGCAGTTCTTC.